These 15 T cell receptor beta chains originate from one sample sequenced in a study of OX40 agonist ivuxolimab in advanced cancers. TCRdb's table, derived via immunoSEQ multiplex PCR, lists solely in-frame clones and lacks some. The profile shows more than 45,000 clones, 91% of them singletons. Source: CD4+ or CD8+ T cells sorted from blood, taken in a trial of the OX40 agonist ivuxolimab. Receptors originate from an adult with an advanced solid tumor such as melanoma, head and neck, liver or kidney cancer.

This chain joins TRBV7-9 and TRBJ2-7; D is possibly TRBD2 (5 bases). This CDR3 has 15 amino acids. Germline CDR1 is SEHNR and CDR2 is FQNEAQ (reference sequence). V lost 5 bases and J 4 bases, leaving 18 bases between the germline ends. The CDR3 reads CASSPGVGNLYEQYF. CDR3 DNA sequence: TGTGCCAGCAGCCCCGGGGTGGGTAATCTATACGAGCAGTACTTC.

This clone was seen once. V gene TRBV27 combines with J gene TRBJ1-5, with 8 nucleotides matching TRBD1. This CDR3 contains 13 residues. Germline-derived CDR1 and CDR2 are MNHEY and SMNVEV (reference sequence). Unmatched junction bases numbered 5, after V lost 5 bases and J lost 8 bases. Here the CDR3 DNA reads TGTGCCAGCAGTATTCAGGGGGCCAAGCCCCAGCATTTT. The encoded protein is CASSIQGAKPQHF.

The CDR3 loop is CASSVATSGRAWNTGELFF. The DNA for the CDR3 is TGTGCCAGCAGCGTAGCTACTAGCGGGAGGGCCTGGAACACCGGGGAGCTGTTTTTT. The J gene is TRBJ2-2, the V gene TRBV9; 13 bases fit TRBD2. In germline, CDR1 is SGDLS, CDR2 YYNGEE. This CDR3 is 19 amino acids long. The V and J ends lost 0 bases and 1 base, in that order; junction bases with no gene match: 6.

This clone was counted once. The V call is TRBV4-3, the J call TRBJ2-3, with D perhaps TRBD2 (5 bases). Germline V gene data show CDR1 as LGHNA and CDR2 as YSLEER. Trimming took 0 bases from V and 2 from J, leaving 12 bases between them. The CDR3 is 16 residues long. The CDR3 coding sequence is TGCGCCAGCAGCCAAGATCCGAGCGGTTACACAGATACGCAGTATTTT. Amino acid sequence: CASSQDPSGYTDTQYF.

V is TRBV28 and J is TRBJ2-5; no reliable D call. V lost 3 bases to trimming and J lost 0 bases, with 11 bases between them. CDR1 is MDHEN, CDR2 SYDVKM, per germline. The CDR3 contains 15 residues. CDR3 coding DNA: TGTGCCAGCAGTTTTCCAACACAGTACCAAGAGACCCAGTACTTC. It yields the protein CASSFPTQYQETQYF.

In its sample, this clone was seen once. The V call is TRBV27, the J call TRBJ2-1, with TRBD2 matching 12 bases. V lost 8 bases, J lost 2 bases, and 13 bases stayed unmatched. CDR3 length: 18 residues. The germline CDR1 and CDR2 sequences are MNHEY and SMNVEV (reference sequence). CDR3: CASLGGTSGPGAYNEQFF. As DNA, the CDR3 is TGTGCCAGCCTTGGCGGGACTAGCGGGCCGGGCGCCTACAATGAGCAGTTCTTC.

The chain joins TRBV6-6 to TRBJ1-1, with TRBD1 matching over 7 bases. CDR3 length equals 13 residues. Germline CDR1 and CDR2: MNHNY and SVGAGI (reference sequence). V lost 5 bases to trimming and J lost 5 bases; unmatched junction nucleotides: 5. For the CDR3, the DNA is TGTGCCAGCAGTGCGACAGGGAGGACTGAAGCTTTCTTT. Translation gives CASSATGRTEAFF.

V is TRBV7-8 and J is TRBJ2-1, with no clear D. Between the trimmed V and J ends, which lost 1 base and 5 bases, there was a span of 3 bases. The length of the CDR3 is 12 residues. Germline V gene lookup returns CDR1 SGHVS and CDR2 FQNEAQ. CDR3 residues: CASSLVDNEQFF. The CDR3 nucleotides read TGTGCCAGCAGCTTAGTAGACAATGAGCAGTTCTTC.

V and J are TRBV4-1 and TRBJ2-2; possible D gene TRBD2, 6 bases. Germline loops: CDR1 MGHRA, CDR2 YSYEKL. Trimming removed 2 bases from V and 5 bases from J, with 9 bases in between. This CDR3 contains 14 residues. CDR3 residues: CASSQWAGTGELFF. In nucleotides, the CDR3 is TGCGCCAGCAGCCAATGGGCGGGGACCGGGGAGCTGTTTTTT.

V is TRBV27 and J is TRBJ2-2, with D possibly matching TRBD2 (5 bases). The germline V and J ends were trimmed by 10 bases and 4 bases, with 19 bases remaining between them. Germline CDR1 reads MNHEY; CDR2 reads SMNVEV (reference sequence). The CDR3 has 15 amino acids. The CDR3 coding sequence is TGTGCCATCGAGGACTCTTCGATTAGCACCGGGGAGCTGTTTTTT. Encoded protein: CAIEDSSISTGELFF.

The gene calls are TRBV18 and TRBJ1-2; 9 bases are a match to TRBD1. Germline V lookup: CDR1 KGHSH, CDR2 LQKENI. V lost 0 bases and J lost 0; bases outside the gene matches: 2. The CDR3 sequence is 16 residues long. The CDR3 region is CASSPPRTGANYGYTF. Written as DNA, the CDR3 is TGTGCCAGCTCACCACCACGGACAGGGGCTAACTATGGCTACACCTTC.

V gene TRBV7-6 combines with J gene TRBJ2-5; the match to TRBD2 covers 10 bases. Unmatched junction bases numbered 6, after V lost 4 bases and J lost 1 base. CDR1 is SGHVS, CDR2 FNYEAQ, per germline. The CDR3 length is 16 residues. CDR3 residues: CASSWTSGGIQETQYF. CDR3 nucleotides: TGTGCCAGCAGCTGGACTAGCGGAGGGATCCAAGAGACCCAGTACTTC. The variable domain in full, with the rest retrieved from reference TRBV7-6 and TRBJ2-5, is GAGVSQSPRYKVTKRGQDVALRCDPISGHVSLYWYRQALGQGPEFLTYFNYEAQQDKSGLPNDRFSAERPEGSISTLTIQRTEQRDSAMYRCASSWTSGGIQETQYFGPGTRLLVL.

The chain employs TRBV11-1 and TRBJ2-7; D is undetermined. This CDR3 is 13 amino acids long. CDR1 SGHAT and CDR2 FQDESV come from the germline V gene (reference sequence). The V end was cut by 1 base, the J end by 0 bases, with 4 bases between. DNA of the CDR3: TGTGCCAGCAGCTTAGGGTCCTCCTACGAGCAGTACTTC. Its protein product is CASSLGSSYEQYF. The full variable domain, rest sourced from reference TRBV11-1 and TRBJ2-7, is EAEVAQSPRYKITEKSQAVAFWCDPISGHATLYWYRQILGQGPELLVQFQDESVVDDSQLPKDRFSAERLKGVDSTLKIQPAELGDSAMYLCASSLGSSYEQYFGPGTRLTVT.

This sequence joins TRBV2 and TRBJ1-5; D unclear. Deletions cut 7 bases from V and 2 bases from J, with 18 bases between. The CDR3 is 16 residues long. Germline V gene sequence: CDR1 SNHLY, CDR2 FYNNEI. The chain's CDR3 is CASTADRGSGNQPQHF. CDR3 nucleotides: TGTGCCAGCACCGCTGACCGGGGATCTGGCAATCAGCCCCAGCATTTT.

This chain joins TRBV9 and TRBJ2-2; 13 nucleotides agree with TRBD2. Germline V CDR1 and CDR2: SGDLS, YYNGEE. J lost 5 bases, V lost 0 bases, and 4 bases had no gene match. The CDR3 runs to 17 residues. The CDR3 region is CASSVGLAGGSTGELFF. The CDR3 coding sequence is TGTGCCAGCAGCGTAGGACTAGCGGGAGGCTCAACCGGGGAGCTGTTTTTT.